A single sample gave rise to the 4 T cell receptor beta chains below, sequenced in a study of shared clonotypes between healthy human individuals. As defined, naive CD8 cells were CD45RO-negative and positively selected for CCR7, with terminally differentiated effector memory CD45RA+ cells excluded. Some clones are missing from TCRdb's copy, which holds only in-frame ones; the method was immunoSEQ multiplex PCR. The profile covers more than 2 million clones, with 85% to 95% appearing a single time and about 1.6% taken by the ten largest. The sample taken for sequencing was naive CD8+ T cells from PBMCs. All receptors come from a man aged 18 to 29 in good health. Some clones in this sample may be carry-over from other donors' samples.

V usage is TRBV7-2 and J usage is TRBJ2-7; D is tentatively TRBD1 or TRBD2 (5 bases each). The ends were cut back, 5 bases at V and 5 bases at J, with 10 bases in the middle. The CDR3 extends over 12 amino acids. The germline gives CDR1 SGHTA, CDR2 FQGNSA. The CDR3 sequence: CASSLGTNEQYF. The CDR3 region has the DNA TGTGCCAGCAGCCTCGGGACCAACGAGCAGTACTTC.

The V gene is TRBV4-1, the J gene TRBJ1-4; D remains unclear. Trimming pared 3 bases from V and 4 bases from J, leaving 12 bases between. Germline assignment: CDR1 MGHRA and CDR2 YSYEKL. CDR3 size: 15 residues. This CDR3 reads CASSQSGFGNEKLFF. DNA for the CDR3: TGCGCCAGCAGCCAGTCCGGATTCGGTAATGAAAAACTGTTTTTT.

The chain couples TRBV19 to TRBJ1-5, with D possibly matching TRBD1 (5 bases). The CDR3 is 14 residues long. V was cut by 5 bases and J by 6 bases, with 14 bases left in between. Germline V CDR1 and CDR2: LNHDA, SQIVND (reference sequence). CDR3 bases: TGTGCCAGTAGTTTCCGGGACGGTCCTCAGCCCCAGCATTTT. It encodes CASSFRDGPQPQHF.

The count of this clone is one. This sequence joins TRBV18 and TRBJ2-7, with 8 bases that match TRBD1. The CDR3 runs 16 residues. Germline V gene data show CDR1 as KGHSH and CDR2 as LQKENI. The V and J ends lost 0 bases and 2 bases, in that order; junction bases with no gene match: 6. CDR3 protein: CASSPPLTGATYEQYF. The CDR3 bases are TGTGCCAGCTCACCACCGCTGACAGGGGCCACCTACGAGCAGTACTTC.